What follows are 16 T cell receptor beta chains derived from one specimen sequenced in a study of identical twins (dated by TCRdb to the mid-2010s). The library came from 5' RACE. These reads were obtained on an Illumina HiSeq 2000. Using fastp trimming at Q25 and MiXCR clonotype assembly, TCRdb reanalyzed the public sequencing data and kept in-frame beta chains. Each entry merges the rows of one CDR3 protein and shows their most common DNA and genes. Counted in this sample were 200,000 to 250,000 distinct CDR3 sequences; over 5% of them appeared once. About 14% of the sample is taken by the ten largest. The same data also went into a second study, on T cells expressing NK-cell markers.

Sequencing used CD8+ T cells sorted from blood. The receptors shown here come from a woman between 18 and 30 years old in good health.

This clonotype was detected a few times. V and J are TRBV4-2 and TRBJ2-1; 10 bases line up with TRBD2. The J segment lost 4 bases and the V segment lost 0 bases, leaving 12 bases of the junction unmatched. CDR1 and CDR2 (germline): LGHNA, YNFKEQ. The CDR3 loop spans 19 amino acids. Here the CDR3 DNA reads TGTGCCAGCAGCCAAGAGCACCTAGCGGGGGACTTGCGGTACAATGAGCAGTTCTTC. This encodes CASSQEHLAGDLRYNEQFF.

The genes are TRBV7-9 and TRBJ1-2; no clear D. With 1 base removed from V and 4 bases from J, the gap between germline ends came to 10 bases. This CDR3 contains 14 residues. The germline V gene has CDR1 SEHNR and CDR2 FQNEAQ (reference sequence). Written as DNA, the CDR3 is TGTGCCAGCAGCTTAGGACACGGAGTCTATGGCTACACCTTC. Translation: CASSLGHGVYGYTF.

Only a few counts were recorded for this clonotype. The genes are TRBV2 and TRBJ1-2; D is ambiguous. Germline CDR1 is SNHLY and CDR2 is FYNNEI. CDR3 length: 10 residues. V was cut by 6 bases and J by 10 bases, with 9 bases left in between. The CDR3 sequence is CASRGEYYTF. CDR3 nucleotide sequence: TGTGCCAGCAGGGGAGAGTACTACACCTTC.

The chain joins TRBV6-2 or TRBV6-3 to TRBJ2-3; no clear D. Germline V gene sequence: CDR1 MNHEY, CDR2 SVGEGT. The V and J ends lost 7 bases and 0 bases respectively, with 11 bases between them. The CDR3 covers 14 residues. The CDR3 bases are TGTGCCAGCAAGTATGGCGTAAGCACAGATACGCAGTATTTT. It yields the protein CASKYGVSTDTQYF.

This clonotype was picked up a small number of times. The chain carries TRBV3-1 and TRBJ2-7; no firm D call. Germline CDR1 LGHDT, CDR2 YNNKEL (reference sequence). CDR3 size: 14 residues. With 1 base removed from V and 2 bases from J, the gap between germline ends came to 9 bases. The CDR3 reads CASSQGTDPYEQYF. In DNA, the CDR3 is TGTGCCAGCAGCCAAGGAACGGATCCCTACGAGCAGTACTTC.

This clonotype was counted only a few times. V and J are TRBV7-9 and TRBJ1-5; a weak D match, TRBD1 (5 bases). Germline CDR1 and CDR2: SEHNR and FQNEAQ (reference sequence). The ends were cut back, 1 base at V and 8 bases at J, with 15 bases in the middle. This CDR3 has 15 residues. Written as DNA, the CDR3 is TGTGCCAGCAGCTTAGGAACAGGTCCGGTGAAGCCCCAGCATTTT. Its translation: CASSLGTGPVKPQHF.

V usage is TRBV15 and J usage is TRBJ2-6; D is undetermined. Per the germline V gene, CDR1 is LNHNV and CDR2 is YYDKDF (reference sequence). Trimming took 0 bases from V and 1 from J, leaving 7 bases between them. The CDR3 totals 16 residues. The CDR3 DNA follows: TGTGCCACCAGCAGAGATCTGGGGTCTGGGGCCAACGTCCTGACTTTC. This sequence encodes CATSRDLGSGANVLTF.

The chain uses TRBV7-2 and TRBJ1-3; TRBD1 matches at 8 bases. Looked up from germline, CDR1 is SGHTA and CDR2 is FQGNSA. This CDR3 has 15 residues. Unmatched junction bases numbered 4, after V lost 4 bases and J lost 2 bases. The CDR3 sequence: CASSYNRGTGNTIYF. DNA of the CDR3: TGTGCCAGCAGCTATAACAGGGGGACTGGAAACACCATATATTTT.

This clonotype came up many times. This chain uses TRBV12-3 or TRBV12-4 with TRBJ2-2; D is perhaps TRBD1 (6 bases). The V gene lost 7 bases and the J gene lost 4 bases, with 16 bases spanning the gap. This CDR3 has 15 amino acids. The CDR3 coding sequence is TGTGCCAGCACTCTGAGGGGCAGGGGCACCGGGGAGCTGTTTTTT. It encodes CASTLRGRGTGELFF.

This clonotype was counted many times. The V and J genes are TRBV20-1 and TRBJ1-1; TRBD1 is a possible D gene (6 bases). The CDR3 is made up of 13 amino acids. From germline, CDR1 is DFQATT and CDR2 SNEGSKA (reference sequence). CDR3 loop: CSGTRDILIEAFF. CDR3 DNA: TGCAGCGGAACTCGGGACATCCTCATTGAAGCTTTCTTT.

This rearrangement joins TRBV11-3 to TRBJ2-1; D ambiguous. The CDR3 consists of 15 residues. Between the trimmed V and J ends, which lost 5 bases and 4 bases, there was a span of 15 bases. Germline V CDR1 and CDR2: SGHNT, YENEEA. The CDR3 sequence: CASSHSRRMYNEQFF. The CDR3 DNA reads as TGTGCCAGCAGCCATAGCCGGAGAATGTACAATGAGCAGTTCTTC.

The chain carries TRBV7-8 and TRBJ2-1; no firm D call. V was cut by 1 base and J by 8 bases, with 6 bases left in between. The germline gives CDR1 SGHVS, CDR2 FQNEAQ. The CDR3 extends over 12 amino acids. CDR3 nucleotide sequence: TGTGCCAGCAGCTTAGGAGAGGATGAGCAGTTCTTC. The encoded protein is CASSLGEDEQFF. Looking up the rest from reference TRBV7-8 and TRBJ2-1 gives the full variable domain: GAGVSQSPRYKVAKRGQDVALRCDPISGHVSLFWYQQALGQGPEFLTYFQNEAQLDKSGLPSDRFFAERPEGSVSTLKIQRTQQEDSAVYLCASSLGEDEQFFGPGTRLTVL.

The sample holds a few counts of this clonotype. V and J are TRBV11-3 and TRBJ1-1, with D maybe TRBD1 (5 bases). Per the germline V gene, CDR1 is SGHNT and CDR2 is YENEEA. This CDR3 comprises 13 residues. V was clipped by 1 base and J by 4 bases, with 7 bases between them. The CDR3 DNA sequence: TGTGCCAGCAGCTTAGTGGGGGTCACTGAAGCTTTCTTT. Protein: CASSLVGVTEAFF.

The table lists this clonotype with a few counts. This chain uses TRBV28 with TRBJ2-1; 8 bases map to TRBD2. Germline CDR1 reads MDHEN; CDR2 reads SYDVKM. The CDR3 is 15 residues long. J lost 7 bases, V lost 1 base, and 6 bases had no gene match. This CDR3 is CASSLLREVANEQFF. CDR3 DNA sequence: TGTGCCAGCAGTTTATTGCGGGAGGTTGCAAATGAGCAGTTCTTC.

This chain joins TRBV5-1 and TRBJ1-2; D might be TRBD1 (5 bases). CDR3 size: 14 residues. In germline, CDR1 is SGHRS, CDR2 YFSETQ. V was trimmed by 7 bases and J by 2 bases, leaving 15 bases between them. This CDR3 reads CASGSGDRNYGYTF. The CDR3 coding sequence is TGCGCCAGCGGCTCTGGGGACCGGAACTATGGCTACACCTTC.

The CDR3 spells CASSSPGLVAGELFF. Here the CDR3 DNA reads TGTGCCAGCAGTTCCCCGGGACTAGTGGCCGGGGAGCTGTTTTTT. V and J are TRBV6-5 and TRBJ2-2, with 8 bases that match TRBD2. J was trimmed by 6 bases and V by 4 bases; bases with no gene match: 7. Germline assignment: CDR1 MNHEY and CDR2 SVGAGI. This CDR3 contains 15 residues.